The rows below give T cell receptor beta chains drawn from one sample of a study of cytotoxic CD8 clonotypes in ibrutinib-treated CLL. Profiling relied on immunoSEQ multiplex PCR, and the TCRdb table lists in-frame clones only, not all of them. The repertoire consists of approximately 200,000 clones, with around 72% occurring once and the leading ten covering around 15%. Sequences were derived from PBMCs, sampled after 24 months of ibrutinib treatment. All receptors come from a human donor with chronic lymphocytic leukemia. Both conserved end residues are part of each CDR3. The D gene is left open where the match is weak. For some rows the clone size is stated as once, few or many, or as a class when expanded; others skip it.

CDR3aa: CASSEARGRASETQYF; CDR3nt: TGTGCCAGCAGTGAAGCTCGGGGGAGGGCCTCAGAGACCCAGTACTTC; j_gene: TRBJ2-5; abundance: -; d_gene: TRBD2; v_gene: TRBV6-1
CDR3aa: CASSLFMDSYEQYF; CDR3nt: TGTGCCAGCAGCTTATTTATGGACTCCTACGAGCAGTACTTC; j_gene: TRBJ2-7; abundance: -; d_gene: -; v_gene: TRBV7-2
CDR3aa: CASSLVPSGWNIQYF; CDR3nt: TGTGCCAGCAGCTTAGTTCCTAGCGGGTGGAACATTCAGTACTTC; j_gene: TRBJ2-4; abundance: -; d_gene: TRBD2; v_gene: TRBV7-3
CDR3aa: CASSQDPREIYF; CDR3nt: TGCGCCAGCAGCCAAGATCCAAGGGAAATATATTTT; j_gene: TRBJ1-3; abundance: -; d_gene: -; v_gene: TRBV4-1
CDR3aa: CASSHYSGGDTEAFF; CDR3nt: TGTGCCAGCAGTCACTACTCAGGGGGCGACACTGAAGCTTTCTTT; j_gene: TRBJ1-1; abundance: -; d_gene: TRBD1; v_gene: TRBV28
CDR3aa: CASSLDGEQFF; CDR3nt: TGTGCCAGCAGCTTAGACGGAGAGCAGTTCTTC; j_gene: TRBJ2-1; abundance: -; d_gene: -; v_gene: TRBV7-9
CDR3aa: CASRTSGGKETQYF; CDR3nt: TGTGCCAGCCGGACTAGCGGGGGAAAAGAGACCCAGTACTTC; j_gene: TRBJ2-5; abundance: -; d_gene: TRBD2; v_gene: TRBV18
CDR3aa: CASSVDSATNEKLFF; CDR3nt: TGTGCCAGCTCAGTGGACAGTGCAACTAATGAAAAACTGTTTTTT; j_gene: TRBJ1-4; abundance: -; d_gene: -; v_gene: TRBV18
CDR3aa: CASSLVETQYF; CDR3nt: TGTGCCAGCAGCTTGGTGGAGACCCAGTACTTC; j_gene: TRBJ2-5; abundance: -; d_gene: -; v_gene: TRBV5-8
CDR3aa: CASSLSRAGTDTQYF; CDR3nt: TGTGCCAGCAGTTTATCTCGCGCGGGCACAGATACGCAGTATTTT; j_gene: TRBJ2-3; abundance: -; d_gene: -; v_gene: TRBV28
CDR3aa: CASSQFGQFSPREQYF; CDR3nt: TGTGCCAGCAGTCAATTCGGACAGTTCTCACCGAGAGAGCAGTACTTC; j_gene: TRBJ2-7; abundance: -; d_gene: -; v_gene: TRBV27
CDR3aa: CASSLVGGDSNQPQHF; CDR3nt: TGTGCCAGCAGCCTTGTGGGGGGGGATAGCAATCAGCCCCAGCATTTT; j_gene: TRBJ1-5; abundance: -; d_gene: -; v_gene: TRBV27
CDR3aa: CASSLSLTGDGKTQYF; CDR3nt: TGTGCCAGCAGCTTAAGTCTGACGGGAGACGGAAAGACCCAGTACTTC; j_gene: TRBJ2-5; abundance: -; d_gene: -; v_gene: TRBV7-6
CDR3aa: CASSVRLAGGLSYEQYF; CDR3nt: TGTGCCAGCAGTGTTCGACTAGCGGGAGGACTTTCCTACGAGCAGTACTTC; j_gene: TRBJ2-7; abundance: -; d_gene: TRBD2; v_gene: TRBV2
CDR3aa: CASTLAGVQPQHF; CDR3nt: TGTGCCAGCACCCTTGCGGGCGTACAGCCCCAGCATTTT; j_gene: TRBJ1-5; abundance: -; d_gene: -; v_gene: TRBV28
CDR3aa: CAFKPAGYNEQFF; CDR3nt: TGTGCCTTTAAACCCGCGGGGTACAATGAGCAGTTCTTC; j_gene: TRBJ2-1; abundance: -; d_gene: -; v_gene: TRBV30
CDR3aa: CASSTGGYGYTF; CDR3nt: TGTGCCAGCAGTACAGGGGGCTATGGCTACACCTTC; j_gene: TRBJ1-2; abundance: few; d_gene: TRBD1; v_gene: TRBV2
CDR3aa: CASSLSPGGYNEQFF; CDR3nt: TGTGCCAGCAGTTTATCCCCGGGAGGATACAATGAGCAGTTCTTC; j_gene: TRBJ2-1; abundance: once; d_gene: TRBD2; v_gene: TRBV27
CDR3aa: CASSQGPGLANEQYF; CDR3nt: TGCGCCAGCAGCCAAGGACCGGGACTAGCGAACGAGCAGTACTTC; j_gene: TRBJ2-7; abundance: once; d_gene: TRBD2; v_gene: TRBV4-3
CDR3aa: CATSRQNGYQFF; CDR3nt: TGTGCCACCAGCAGACAAAATGGGTATCAGTTCTTC; j_gene: TRBJ2-1; abundance: -; d_gene: -; v_gene: TRBV15
CDR3aa: CASSEGWGASSYNEQFF; CDR3nt: TGTGCCAGCAGTGAAGGGTGGGGGGCCAGCTCCTACAATGAGCAGTTCTTC; j_gene: TRBJ2-1; abundance: -; d_gene: -; v_gene: TRBV6-1
CDR3aa: CASSPRDREQFF; CDR3nt: TGTGCCAGCTCGCCCCGGGACAGAGAGCAGTTCTTC; j_gene: TRBJ2-1; abundance: -; d_gene: TRBD1; v_gene: TRBV18
CDR3aa: CASSKNSDPSYNEQFF; CDR3nt: TGCGCCAGCAGCAAAAACAGCGACCCGTCCTACAATGAGCAGTTCTTC; j_gene: TRBJ2-1; abundance: -; d_gene: -; v_gene: TRBV5-1
CDR3aa: CASSLSASGSQTQYF; CDR3nt: TGCGCCAGCAGCTTGTCGGCTAGCGGGAGTCAGACCCAGTACTTC; j_gene: TRBJ2-5; abundance: -; d_gene: TRBD2; v_gene: TRBV5-1
CDR3aa: CASSSGTSGSSTDTQYF; CDR3nt: TGTGCCAGCAGCTCCGGGACTAGCGGGTCTAGCACAGATACGCAGTATTTT; j_gene: TRBJ2-3; abundance: -; d_gene: TRBD2; v_gene: TRBV5-6
CDR3aa: CASSRTPGQITFGYTF; CDR3nt: TGTGCCAGCAGCCGAACCCCGGGACAGATAACGTTTGGCTACACCTTC; j_gene: TRBJ1-2; abundance: -; d_gene: TRBD1; v_gene: TRBV7-2
CDR3aa: CASSDTPGAEAFF; CDR3nt: TGTGCCAGCAGTGACACACCTGGCGCTGAAGCTTTCTTT; j_gene: TRBJ1-1; abundance: -; d_gene: -; v_gene: TRBV6-4
CDR3aa: CASSLSGRAEQYF; CDR3nt: TGCGCCAGCAGCCTTAGCGGGAGGGCCGAGCAGTACTTC; j_gene: TRBJ2-7; abundance: -; d_gene: TRBD2; v_gene: TRBV4-1
CDR3aa: CASSLLPLLAGGELFF; CDR3nt: TGTGCCAGCAGCTTACTTCCCCTACTAGCTGGCGGGGAGCTGTTTTTT; j_gene: TRBJ2-2; abundance: -; d_gene: -; v_gene: TRBV7-9
CDR3aa: CASRAGGRGDTQYF; CDR3nt: TGTGCCAGCAGAGCGGGAGGACGGGGAGATACGCAGTATTTT; j_gene: TRBJ2-3; abundance: -; d_gene: TRBD2; v_gene: TRBV6-5
CDR3aa: CASSQGVQGYGYTF; CDR3nt: TGTGCCAGCAGCCAAGGTGTTCAGGGGTATGGCTACACCTTC; j_gene: TRBJ1-2; abundance: -; d_gene: -; v_gene: TRBV4-2
CDR3aa: CASRRQGNEKLFF; CDR3nt: TGTGCCAGTCGACGACAGGGAAACGAAAAACTGTTTTTT; j_gene: TRBJ1-4; abundance: -; d_gene: TRBD1; v_gene: TRBV7-8
CDR3aa: CASSLLASGSYEQYF; CDR3nt: TGTGCCAGCAGTTTATTAGCTAGCGGTTCCTACGAGCAGTACTTC; j_gene: TRBJ2-7; abundance: -; d_gene: TRBD2; v_gene: TRBV27
CDR3aa: CASSAPGTGVLGELFF; CDR3nt: TGTGCCAGCAGCGCGCCGGGGACGGGAGTGCTCGGGGAGCTGTTTTTT; j_gene: TRBJ2-2; abundance: few; d_gene: -; v_gene: TRBV9
CDR3aa: CASSLNPDRYHNEQFF; CDR3nt: TGTGCCAGCAGTTTAAACCCCGACAGGTACCACAATGAGCAGTTCTTC; j_gene: TRBJ2-1; abundance: -; d_gene: -; v_gene: TRBV27
CDR3aa: CASSLGLDRGLYEQYF; CDR3nt: TGTGCCAGCAGCTTAGGCCTCGACAGGGGACTTTACGAGCAGTACTTC; j_gene: TRBJ2-7; abundance: -; d_gene: TRBD1; v_gene: TRBV13
CDR3aa: CASSFQARGYTF; CDR3nt: TGTGCCAGCAGCTTCCAGGCGCGGGGCTACACCTTC; j_gene: TRBJ1-2; abundance: few; d_gene: -; v_gene: TRBV5-6
CDR3aa: CASSPLEGGNYEQYF; CDR3nt: TGTGCCAGCAGCCCCCTGGAGGGGGGTAATTACGAGCAGTACTTC; j_gene: TRBJ2-7; abundance: -; d_gene: -; v_gene: TRBV7-8
CDR3aa: CASSYPPGGSDTQYF; CDR3nt: TGTGCCAGCAGTTACCCGCCCGGGGGATCAGATACGCAGTATTTT; j_gene: TRBJ2-3; abundance: -; d_gene: -; v_gene: TRBV6-5
CDR3aa: CASSPGTSSYNEQFF; CDR3nt: TGTGCCAGCTCACCAGGGACTAGCTCCTACAATGAGCAGTTCTTC; j_gene: TRBJ2-1; abundance: few; d_gene: TRBD2; v_gene: TRBV18
CDR3aa: CASSRGSLHNEQFF; CDR3nt: TGTGCCAGCAGTCGCGGGAGTCTGCACAATGAGCAGTTCTTC; j_gene: TRBJ2-1; abundance: -; d_gene: TRBD2; v_gene: TRBV6-4
CDR3aa: CASSLRGRVRTDTQYF; CDR3nt: TGCGCCAGCAGCTTGCGTGGCAGGGTGAGGACAGATACGCAGTATTTT; j_gene: TRBJ2-3; abundance: -; d_gene: -; v_gene: TRBV5-1
CDR3aa: CACTRGTDYGYTF; CDR3nt: TGTGCCTGCACCAGGGGGACAGACTATGGCTACACCTTC; j_gene: TRBJ1-2; abundance: -; d_gene: TRBD1; v_gene: TRBV30
CDR3aa: CASSSWGVDF; CDR3nt: TGTGCCAGCAGCTCTTGGGGGGTGGACTTC; j_gene: TRBJ2-4; abundance: -; d_gene: -; v_gene: TRBV6-1
CDR3aa: CASSPIIRNNEQFF; CDR3nt: TGTGCCAGCAGCCCGATCATCAGAAACAATGAGCAGTTCTTC; j_gene: TRBJ2-1; abundance: -; d_gene: -; v_gene: TRBV7-8
CDR3aa: CASSSSLGENRYNEQFF; CDR3nt: TGTGCCAGCAGTTCAAGTCTGGGGGAGAACCGCTACAATGAGCAGTTCTTC; j_gene: TRBJ2-1; abundance: -; d_gene: -; v_gene: TRBV11-2